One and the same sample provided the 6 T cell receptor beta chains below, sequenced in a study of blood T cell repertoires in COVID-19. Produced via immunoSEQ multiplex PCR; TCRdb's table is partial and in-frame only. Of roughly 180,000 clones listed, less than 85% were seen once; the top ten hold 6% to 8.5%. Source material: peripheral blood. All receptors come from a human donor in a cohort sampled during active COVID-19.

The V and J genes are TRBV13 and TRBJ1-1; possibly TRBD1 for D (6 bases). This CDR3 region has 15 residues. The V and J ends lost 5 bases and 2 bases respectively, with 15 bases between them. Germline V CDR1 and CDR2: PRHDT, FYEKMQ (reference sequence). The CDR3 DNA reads TGTGCCAGCAGCCAAACCGGGACACCAAACACTGAAGCTTTCTTT. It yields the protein CASSQTGTPNTEAFF.

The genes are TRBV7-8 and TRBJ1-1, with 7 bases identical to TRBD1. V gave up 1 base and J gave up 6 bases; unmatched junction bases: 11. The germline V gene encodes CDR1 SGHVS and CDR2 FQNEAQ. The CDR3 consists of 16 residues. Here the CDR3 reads CASSLGVSRGYAEAFF. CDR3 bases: TGTGCCAGCAGCTTAGGAGTTTCCAGGGGGTATGCTGAAGCTTTCTTT. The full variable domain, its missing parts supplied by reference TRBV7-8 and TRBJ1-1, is GAGVSQSPRYKVAKRGQDVALRCDPISGHVSLFWYQQALGQGPEFLTYFQNEAQLDKSGLPSDRFFAERPEGSVSTLKIQRTQQEDSAVYLCASSLGVSRGYAEAFFGQGTRLTVV.

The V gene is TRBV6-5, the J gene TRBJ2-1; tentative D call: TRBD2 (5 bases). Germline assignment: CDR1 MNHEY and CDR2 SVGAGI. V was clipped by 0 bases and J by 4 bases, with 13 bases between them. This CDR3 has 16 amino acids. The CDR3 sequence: CASSYSIGVQYNEQFF. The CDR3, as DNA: TGTGCCAGCAGTTACTCGATCGGGGTCCAATACAATGAGCAGTTCTTC.

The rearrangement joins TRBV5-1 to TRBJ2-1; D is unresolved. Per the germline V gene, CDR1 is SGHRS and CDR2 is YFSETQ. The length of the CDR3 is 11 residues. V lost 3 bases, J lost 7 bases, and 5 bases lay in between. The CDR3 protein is CASSYSNEQFF. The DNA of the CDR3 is TGCGCCAGCAGCTACTCAAATGAGCAGTTCTTC.

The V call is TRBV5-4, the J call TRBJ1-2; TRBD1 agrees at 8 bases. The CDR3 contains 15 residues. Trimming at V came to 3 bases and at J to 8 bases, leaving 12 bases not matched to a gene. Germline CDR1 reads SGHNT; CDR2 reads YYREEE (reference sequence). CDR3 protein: CASSSAGTGRLGYTF. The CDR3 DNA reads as TGTGCCAGCAGCTCGGCCGGGACAGGCCGGTTGGGCTACACCTTC.

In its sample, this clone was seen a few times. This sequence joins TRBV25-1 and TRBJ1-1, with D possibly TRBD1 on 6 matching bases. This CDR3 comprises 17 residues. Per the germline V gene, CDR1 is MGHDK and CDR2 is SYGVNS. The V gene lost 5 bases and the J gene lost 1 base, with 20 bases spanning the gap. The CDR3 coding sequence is TGTGCCAGCAGTAACCAATTCGGGACAAATCCGAACACTGAAGCTTTCTTT. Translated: CASSNQFGTNPNTEAFF. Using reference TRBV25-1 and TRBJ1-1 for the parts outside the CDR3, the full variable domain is EADIYQTPRYLVIGTGKKITLECSQTMGHDKMYWYQQDPGMELHLIHYSYGVNSTEKGDLSSESTVSRIRTEHFPLTLESARPSHTSQYLCASSNQFGTNPNTEAFFGQGTRLTVV.